This TCR beta chain was captured in a study of blood T cells in healthy people across ages. Study conclusions and caveats: Both higher diversity and more naive CD4+ cells marked long-lived donors when set against aged donors. Older age coincided with a roughly linear decline in TCR beta diversity per million T cells. Estimates of total diversity, which came from one million sequenced T cells, were considered to be underestimates.

Sample-barcoded 5' priming and a J-beta primer mix drove a second PCR of roughly 7 to 11 cycles. TCRdb processed the 5' RACE reads anew with MiXCR; each CDR3 protein has one entry. The sample records over 950,000 distinct CDR3 sequences, 35% to 40% being singletons. Trimming cost V 4 bases and J 0 bases; bases outside gene matches: 7. In germline, CDR1 is DFQATT, CDR2 SNEGSKA (reference sequence). The CDR3 covers 15 residues. The study isolated at least 6 million PBMCs from each sample. Points on this clonotype: What it binds is not known.

The clonotype originates from a man aged 18 to 29 in good health. Sequenced material: blood. The chain uses TRBV20-1 and TRBJ2-3, with 7 positions matching TRBD2. The CDR3 bases are TGCAGTGCTACGGGGGGACCTTCTAGCACAGATACGCAGTATTTT. It codes for CSATGGPSSTDTQYF.